The 18 T cell receptor beta chains reported below all come from one sample, sequenced in a study of hypomethylating agent response in myelodysplastic syndrome. TCRdb's copy holds only in-frame clones and misses some; the assay was immunoSEQ multiplex PCR. The sample includes fewer than 7,500 clones, about four fifths of them seen just once. This specimen was bone marrow, taken before or after starting hypomethylating agent treatment for myelodysplastic syndrome (not recorded which). These receptors all come from a human donor with myelodysplastic syndrome.

The V and J genes are TRBV7-9 and TRBJ1-1; D is perhaps TRBD1 (6 bases). The CDR3 covers 17 residues. Trimming took 0 bases from V and 2 from J, leaving 16 bases between them. Germline loops: CDR1 SEHNR, CDR2 FQNEAQ (reference sequence). The CDR3 DNA reads TGTGCCAGCAGCTTAGCCCTCGGGGGGGCGAGCAACACTGAAGCTTTCTTT. Protein product: CASSLALGGASNTEAFF.

V usage is TRBV28 and J usage is TRBJ2-7; the D call may be TRBD1 or TRBD2 (6 bases each). Germline V gives CDR1 MDHEN, CDR2 SYDVKM. This CDR3 region has 13 residues. Trimming took off 6 bases at V and 2 bases at J, with 11 bases between the two ends. The DNA of the CDR3 is TGTGCCAGCAGCCCCGGGGGCCCCTACGAGCAGTACTTC. It encodes CASSPGGPYEQYF. The entire variable domain, with the rest obtained from reference TRBV28 and TRBJ2-7, is as follows: DVKVTQSSRYLVKRTGEKVFLECVQDMDHENMFWYRQDPGLGLRLIYFSYDVKMKEKGDIPEGYSVSREKKERFSLILESASTNQTSMYLCASSPGGPYEQYFGPGTRLTVT.

CDR3 region: CASRPERGGNEQFF. The DNA of the CDR3 is TGCGCCAGCAGACCTGAAAGGGGGGGCAATGAGCAGTTCTTC. The chain combines TRBV10-2 with TRBJ2-1, with D maybe TRBD2 (7 bases). The germline V gene has CDR1 WSHSY and CDR2 SAAADI. This CDR3 comprises 14 residues. The V and J ends lost 6 bases and 6 bases respectively, with 15 bases between them.

The chain recombines TRBV27 with TRBJ1-2; D ambiguous. This CDR3 region has 15 residues. Germline CDR1 and CDR2: MNHEY and SMNVEV (reference sequence). The ends were cut back, 5 bases at V and 8 bases at J, with 21 bases in the middle. CDR3 sequence: CASSPLDAGLYGYTF. For the CDR3, the DNA is TGTGCCAGCAGTCCCCTAGATGCCGGGTTGTACGGCTACACCTTC.

The V gene is TRBV6-5, the J gene TRBJ1-3, with 7 bases identical to TRBD1. Trimming took 6 bases from V and 0 from J; bases not matched to a gene: 5. This CDR3 is 15 amino acids long. In germline, CDR1 is MNHEY, CDR2 SVGAGI. The CDR3 DNA reads TGTGCCAGCAGAATCTACAGGGGCTCTGGAAACACCATATATTTT. Protein sequence: CASRIYRGSGNTIYF.

The chain recombines TRBV6-1 with TRBJ1-2; D unresolved. This CDR3 contains 15 residues. The germline V gene has CDR1 MNHNS and CDR2 SASEGT. Trimming took off 5 bases at V and 5 bases at J, with 18 bases between the two ends. The CDR3 region is CASSLSQTLLYGYTF. CDR3 DNA sequence: TGTGCCAGCAGTCTCTCCCAGACACTCTTATATGGCTACACCTTC.

The chain links TRBV11-3 to TRBJ2-2; D unresolved. This CDR3 spans 15 amino acids. Germline CDR1 SGHNT, CDR2 YENEEA. V was shortened by 1 base and J by 4 bases, with 10 bases between the two germline ends. CDR3 nucleotide sequence: TGTGCCAGCAGCTTAGCCGTACCATTCACCGGGGAGCTGTTTTTT. Its protein product is CASSLAVPFTGELFF.

This clone was detected only a few times. For the CDR3, the DNA is TGTGCTAGTGGTGGCGACAGTGCTGAAGCTTTCTTT. Protein sequence: CASGGDSAEAFF. This chain uses TRBV12-5 with TRBJ1-1; maybe TRBD1 (5 bases). There are 12 residues in the CDR3. V was cut by 5 bases and J by 6 bases, with 10 bases left in between. The germline gives CDR1 LGHNT, CDR2 FRNRAP.

The chain carries TRBV28 and TRBJ1-1; D is unclear. Germline loops: CDR1 MDHEN, CDR2 SYDVKM. V lost 2 bases, J lost 7 bases, and 11 bases lay in between. The length of the CDR3 is 13 residues. The CDR3 DNA reads TGTGCCAGCAGTTTAATAGGGTCCGGTGAAGCTTTCTTT. This gives the protein CASSLIGSGEAFF.

The chain uses TRBV7-3 and TRBJ2-3; 15 positions match TRBD2. Looked up from germline, CDR1 is SGHTA and CDR2 is FQGTGA. V was pared by 1 base and J by 3 bases, with 11 bases of the junction left unmatched. CDR3 length: 20 amino acids. CDR3 residues: CASSLIGLAGGLVPTDTQYF. DNA of the CDR3: TGTGCCAGCAGCTTAATCGGACTAGCGGGAGGGCTGGTCCCAACAGATACGCAGTATTTT.

The chain employs TRBV6-1 and TRBJ2-7; D is ambiguous. The length of the CDR3 is 12 residues. Trimming shortened V by 0 bases and J by 4 bases, and 4 bases separated the two germline ends. CDR1 is MNHNS and CDR2 is SASEGT in the germline V gene. Here the CDR3 DNA reads TGTGCCAGCAGTGAAGCCCGGTACGAGCAGTACTTC. Amino acid sequence: CASSEARYEQYF.

The rearrangement joins TRBV6-5 to TRBJ1-2; 7 bases are a match to TRBD1. The CDR3 sequence is 14 residues long. Germline-derived CDR1 and CDR2 are MNHEY and SVGAGI. The V and J ends lost 2 bases and 8 bases, in that order; junction bases with no gene match: 8. The CDR3 sequence: CASSYDREWSGYTF. Here the CDR3 DNA reads TGTGCCAGCAGTTACGACAGGGAGTGGTCAGGCTACACCTTC.

This chain links TRBV9 with TRBJ1-1; D is unclear. The CDR3 length is 14 residues. Germline V gene lookup returns CDR1 SGDLS and CDR2 YYNGEE. V was cut by 1 base and J by 0 bases, with 7 bases left in between. In DNA, the CDR3 is TGTGCCAGCAGCGTACAGCCGCTGAACACTGAAGCTTTCTTT. Translation gives CASSVQPLNTEAFF.

The V and J genes are TRBV6-1 and TRBJ1-1; the D gene is possibly TRBD1 (6 bases). V was pared by 1 base and J by 6 bases, with 21 bases between. The CDR3 has 17 amino acids. From germline, CDR1 is MNHNS and CDR2 SASEGT. The CDR3 nucleotides are TGTGCCAGCAGTGAAGGGGGGGCCGGCATAGGGTTCCCTGAAGCTTTCTTT. Its protein is CASSEGGAGIGFPEAFF.

The chain links TRBV5-4 to TRBJ2-1; 7 nucleotides match TRBD2. Germline V lookup: CDR1 SGHNT, CDR2 YYREEE (reference sequence). Unmatched junction bases numbered 0, after V lost 0 bases and J lost 0 bases. The CDR3 consists of 15 residues. The DNA for the CDR3 is TGTGCCAGCAGCTTGGGCGGGGGCTCCTACAATGAGCAGTTCTTC. Its translation is CASSLGGGSYNEQFF.

The CDR3 is CASSFSGGRLDTQYF. In DNA form, the CDR3 reads TGTGCCAGCAGTTTTAGCGGGGGTCGCTTAGATACGCAGTATTTT. V is TRBV7-2 and J is TRBJ2-3; 9 bases match TRBD2. Germline V gene sequence: CDR1 SGHTA, CDR2 FQGNSA. Trimming took 6 bases from V and 5 from J; bases not matched to a gene: 9. The CDR3 is made up of 15 amino acids.

The J gene is TRBJ1-1, the V gene TRBV7-9; D is unresolved. The germline V and J ends were trimmed by 5 bases and 0 bases, with 7 bases remaining between them. The germline gives CDR1 SEHNR, CDR2 FQNEAQ (reference sequence). CDR3 length: 13 amino acids. The CDR3 sequence is CASSPWLNTEAFF. CDR3 DNA sequence: TGTGCCAGCAGCCCCTGGTTGAACACTGAAGCTTTCTTT.

The chain employs TRBV28 and TRBJ1-5; D may be TRBD1 (5 bases). Germline V lookup: CDR1 MDHEN, CDR2 SYDVKM. The V end was cut by 6 bases, the J end by 7 bases, with 16 bases between. The CDR3 is 14 residues long. The CDR3 nucleotides are TGTGCCAGCAGCGTCAGCAGGGTGGGACAGCCCCAGCATTTT. It codes for CASSVSRVGQPQHF.